The source of this T cell receptor beta chain is a study of response to subunit inactivated influenza vaccine. This clonotype was recorded a few times. Its cognate antigen is unknown. TCRdb fed the RT-PCR reads into MiXCR, producing one record per CDR3 protein. The sample has over 800,000 distinct CDR3 sequences, 21% seen once. Study-level points and caveats: T cells newly recruited by each seasonal influenza vaccination are few, the authors suggested.

The specimen comprised PBMCs from blood, sampled less than 6 days after vaccination. The TCR was taken from a man in his forties or fifties who received an inactivated influenza vaccine.

CDR3 region: CASSLESGRLGVTQYF. The CDR3 nucleotides read TGTGCCAGCAGCTTAGAAAGCGGGCGGCTAGGGGTGACGCAGTATTTT. The V and J genes are TRBV7-2 and TRBJ2-3, with D perhaps TRBD2 (6 bases). This CDR3 is built from 16 residues. Trimming removed 1 base at V and 9 bases at J, with 20 bases between. Germline CDR1 reads SGHTA; CDR2 reads FQGNSA.